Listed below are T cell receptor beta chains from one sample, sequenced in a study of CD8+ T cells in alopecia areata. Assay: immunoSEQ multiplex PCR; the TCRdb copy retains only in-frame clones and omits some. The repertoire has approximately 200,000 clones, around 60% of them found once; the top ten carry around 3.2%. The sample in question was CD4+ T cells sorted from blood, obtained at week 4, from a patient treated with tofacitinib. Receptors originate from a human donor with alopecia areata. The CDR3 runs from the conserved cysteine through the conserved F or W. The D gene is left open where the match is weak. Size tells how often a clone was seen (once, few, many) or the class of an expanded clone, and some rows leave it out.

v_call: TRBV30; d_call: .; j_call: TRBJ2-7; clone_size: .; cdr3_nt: TGTGCCTGGAGTGCCCCGGACAGAAAGCAGTACTTC; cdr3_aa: CAWSAPDRKQYF
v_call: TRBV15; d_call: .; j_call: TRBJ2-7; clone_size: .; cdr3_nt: TGTGCCACCAACAGGAGGGTCCCCTACGAGCAGTACTTC; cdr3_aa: CATNRRVPYEQYF
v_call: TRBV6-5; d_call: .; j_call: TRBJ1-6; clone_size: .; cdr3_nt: TGTGCCAGCAGTTACTCTAGAAGGAATAATTCACCCCTCCACTTT; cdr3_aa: CASSYSRRNNSPLHF
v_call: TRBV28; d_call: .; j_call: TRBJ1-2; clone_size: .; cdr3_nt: TGTGCCAGCAGTTCAGGGACGGAGACAACCTATGGCTACACCTTC; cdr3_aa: CASSSGTETTYGYTF
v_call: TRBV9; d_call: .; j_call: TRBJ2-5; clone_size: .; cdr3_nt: TGTGCCAGCAGCCCAGCAGGGCAAGAGACCCAGTACTTC; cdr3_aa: CASSPAGQETQYF
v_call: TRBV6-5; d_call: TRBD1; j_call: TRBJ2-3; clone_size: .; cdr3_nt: TGTGCCAGCAGTGGACAGGGGATCGGCACAGATACGCAGTATTTT; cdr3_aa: CASSGQGIGTDTQYF
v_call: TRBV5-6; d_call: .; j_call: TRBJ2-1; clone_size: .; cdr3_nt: TGTGCCAGCAGCACGGACACTTACAATGAGCAGTTCTTC; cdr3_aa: CASSTDTYNEQFF
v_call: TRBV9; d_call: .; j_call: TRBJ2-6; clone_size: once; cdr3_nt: TGTGCCAGCAGCCCGAGAGTCTCGGGGGCCAACGTCCTGACTTTC; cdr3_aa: CASSPRVSGANVLTF
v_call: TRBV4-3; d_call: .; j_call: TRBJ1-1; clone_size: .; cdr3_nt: TGCGCCAGCAGCCAAGGGTACAGCTTAAACACTGAAGCTTTCTTT; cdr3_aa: CASSQGYSLNTEAFF
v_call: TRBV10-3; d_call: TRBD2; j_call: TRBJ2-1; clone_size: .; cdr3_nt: TGTGCCATCTTACCCGCGGACGCTAGCGGGGGGGCCTACAATGAGCAGTTCTTC; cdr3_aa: CAILPADASGGAYNEQFF
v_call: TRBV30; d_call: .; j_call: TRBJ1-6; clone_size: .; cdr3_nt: TGTGCCTGGAGTATCCCCATGGTAATGAATTCACCCCTCCACTTT; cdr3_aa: CAWSIPMVMNSPLHF
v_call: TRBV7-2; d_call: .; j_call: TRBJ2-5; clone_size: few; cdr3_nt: TGTGCCAGCAGCTTAGGCGTGGGCGGGACCCAAGAGACCCAGTACTTC; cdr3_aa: CASSLGVGGTQETQYF
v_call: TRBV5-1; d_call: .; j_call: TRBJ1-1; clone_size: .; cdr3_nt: TGCGCCAGCAGCTTGCAGGAGAACACTGAAGCTTTCTTT; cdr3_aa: CASSLQENTEAFF